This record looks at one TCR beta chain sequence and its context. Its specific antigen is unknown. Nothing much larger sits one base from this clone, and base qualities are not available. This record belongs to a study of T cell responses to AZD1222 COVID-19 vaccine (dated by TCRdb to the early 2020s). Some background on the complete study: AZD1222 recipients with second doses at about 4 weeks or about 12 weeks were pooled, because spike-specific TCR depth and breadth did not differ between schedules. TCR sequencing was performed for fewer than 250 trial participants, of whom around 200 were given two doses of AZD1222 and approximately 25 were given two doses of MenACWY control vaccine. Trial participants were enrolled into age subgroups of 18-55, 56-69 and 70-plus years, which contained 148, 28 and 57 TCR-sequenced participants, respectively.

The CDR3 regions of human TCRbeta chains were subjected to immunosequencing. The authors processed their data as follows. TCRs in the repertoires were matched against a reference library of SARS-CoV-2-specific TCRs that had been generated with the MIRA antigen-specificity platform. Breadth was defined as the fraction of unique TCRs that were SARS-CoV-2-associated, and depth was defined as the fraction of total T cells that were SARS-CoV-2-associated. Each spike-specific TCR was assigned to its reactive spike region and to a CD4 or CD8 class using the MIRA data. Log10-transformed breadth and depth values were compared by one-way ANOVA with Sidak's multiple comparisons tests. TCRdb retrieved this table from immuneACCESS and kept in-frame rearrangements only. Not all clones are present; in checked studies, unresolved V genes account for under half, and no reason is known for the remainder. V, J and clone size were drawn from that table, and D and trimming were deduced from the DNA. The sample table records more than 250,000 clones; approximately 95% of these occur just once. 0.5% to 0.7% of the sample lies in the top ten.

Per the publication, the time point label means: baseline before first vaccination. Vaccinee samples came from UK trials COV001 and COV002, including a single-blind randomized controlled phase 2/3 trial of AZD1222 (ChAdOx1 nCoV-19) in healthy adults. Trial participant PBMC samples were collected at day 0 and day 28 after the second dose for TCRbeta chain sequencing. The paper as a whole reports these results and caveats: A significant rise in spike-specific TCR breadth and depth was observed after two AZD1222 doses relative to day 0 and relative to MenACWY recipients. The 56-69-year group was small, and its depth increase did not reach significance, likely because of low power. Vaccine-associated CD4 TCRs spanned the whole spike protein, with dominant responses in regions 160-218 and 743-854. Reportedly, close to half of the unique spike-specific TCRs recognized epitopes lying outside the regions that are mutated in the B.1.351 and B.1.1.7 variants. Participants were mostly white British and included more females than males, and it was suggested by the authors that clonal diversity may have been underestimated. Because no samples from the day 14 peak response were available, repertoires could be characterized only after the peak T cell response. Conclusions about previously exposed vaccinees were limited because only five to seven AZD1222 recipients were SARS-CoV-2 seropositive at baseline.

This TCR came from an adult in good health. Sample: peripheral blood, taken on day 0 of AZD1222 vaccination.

This receptor has the CDR3 CASRPTGNTEAFF. The bases are TGTGCCAGCAGACCAACAGGAAACACTGAAGCTTTCTTT. The sequence links TRBV5-5 to TRBJ1-1; D gene: possibly TRBD1, on 5 matching bases. V and J are truncated by 5 bases and 2 bases respectively, leaving an intervening sequence of 10 bases. The CDR3 goes from the cysteine to the phenylalanine over 13 residues. The kept DNA is CDR3 alone, 39 bases in frame from the first base. For CDR1 and CDR2, the germline V gene (reference sequence) lists SGHKS and YYEKEE.